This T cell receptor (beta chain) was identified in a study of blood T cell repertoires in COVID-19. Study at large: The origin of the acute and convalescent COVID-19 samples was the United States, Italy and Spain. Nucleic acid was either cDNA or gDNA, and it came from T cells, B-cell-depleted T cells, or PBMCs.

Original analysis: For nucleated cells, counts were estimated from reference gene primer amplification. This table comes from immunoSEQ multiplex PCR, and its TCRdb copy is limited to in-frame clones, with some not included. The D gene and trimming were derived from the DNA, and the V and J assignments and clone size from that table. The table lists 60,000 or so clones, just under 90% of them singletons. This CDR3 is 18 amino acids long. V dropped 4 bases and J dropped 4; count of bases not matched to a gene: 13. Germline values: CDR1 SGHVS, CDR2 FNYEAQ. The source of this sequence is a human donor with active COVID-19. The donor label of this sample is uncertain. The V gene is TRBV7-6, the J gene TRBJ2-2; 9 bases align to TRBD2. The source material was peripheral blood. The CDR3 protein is CASSSLLLAGDLTGELFF. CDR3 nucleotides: TGTGCCAGCAGCTCATTACTGTTAGCGGGAGACCTCACCGGGGAGCTGTTTTTT. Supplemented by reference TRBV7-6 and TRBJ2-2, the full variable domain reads GAGVSQSPRYKVTKRGQDVALRCDPISGHVSLYWYRQALGQGPEFLTYFNYEAQQDKSGLPNDRFSAERPEGSISTLTIQRTEQRDSAMYRCASSSLLLAGDLTGELFFGEGSRLTVL.